The 21 T cell receptor beta chains below all came from one sample that was sequenced in a study of blood T cells in healthy people across ages. A second 7 to 11 cycle PCR used barcoded and J-beta primers. From the 5' RACE reads, TCRdb called clonotypes with MiXCR, one entry per CDR3 protein. The table includes 920,000 or so distinct CDR3 sequences, 45% detected once. Sequencing was carried out using blood. The receptors derive from an older woman in good health.

The rearrangement uses TRBV20-1 and TRBJ2-7; 7 nucleotides align to TRBD1. The CDR3 contains 15 residues. CDR1 and CDR2 from the germline V gene are DFQATT and SNEGSKA (reference sequence). V was pared by 6 bases and J by 6 bases, with 17 bases of the junction left unmatched. The CDR3 spells CSANNPSQGEGEQYF. DNA for the CDR3: TGCAGTGCGAATAACCCCTCGCAGGGGGAAGGCGAGCAGTACTTC.

This clonotype showed up just a few times. This sequence joins TRBV20-1 and TRBJ2-5; 8 bases match TRBD2. V was pared by 6 bases and J by 5 bases, with 11 bases of the junction left unmatched. Germline V gives CDR1 DFQATT, CDR2 SNEGSKA (reference sequence). CDR3 length equals 14 residues. The CDR3 DNA reads TGCAGTGCCCAAAAGCGGGAGTGGCAGGAGACCCAGTACTTC. It specifies CSAQKREWQETQYF.

This chain joins TRBV7-9 and TRBJ1-3; D call uncertain. Looked up from germline, CDR1 is SEHNR and CDR2 is FQNEAQ (reference sequence). V shed 5 bases and J shed 4 bases, with 21 bases lying between them. The CDR3 totals 17 residues. Written as DNA, the CDR3 is TGTGCCAGCAGCCCTAGTGGTGTCTCCACCTCAGGAAACACCATATATTTT. Protein product: CASSPSGVSTSGNTIYF. Filled out from reference TRBV7-9 and TRBJ1-3, the complete variable domain reads DTGVSQNPRHKITKRGQNVTFRCDPISEHNRLYWYRQTLGQGPEFLTYFQNEAQLEKSRLLSDRFSAERPKGSFSTLEIQRTEQGDSAMYLCASSPSGVSTSGNTIYFGEGSWLTVV.

The V call is TRBV29-1, the J call TRBJ2-1; 9 positions match TRBD2. CDR1 is SQVTM, CDR2 ANQGSEA, per germline. The CDR3 is made up of 16 amino acids. The trim removed 1 base at V and 4 bases at J, leaving 8 bases unmatched. CDR3 bases: TGCAGCGTTGAAGGTTTGGCGGGAGGGGATTACAATGAGCAGTTCTTC. This gives the protein CSVEGLAGGDYNEQFF.

In this sample, this clonotype turned up a few times. The chain carries TRBV7-2 and TRBJ2-3; D is ambiguous. Germline lookup yields CDR1 SGHTA and CDR2 FQGNSA. Trimming stripped 6 bases from V and 0 bases from J, with 13 bases between. The CDR3 totals 15 residues. As DNA, the CDR3 is TGTGCCAGCAGAGACAACCTGCGTAGCACAGATACGCAGTATTTT. Translation gives CASRDNLRSTDTQYF.

With regard to this clonotype: An end of the junction differs from the germline gene, which may be a read error. The chain combines TRBV7-2 with TRBJ2-3; D not certain. CDR1 and CDR2 from the germline V gene are SGHTA and FQGNSA. The CDR3 has 12 residues. DNA of the CDR3: TGTGCCAGCAGCTTCTCAGGAGATGCGCAGTATTTT. It is translated as CASSFSGDAQYF.

In its sample, this clonotype was seen a few times. This rearrangement joins TRBV6-5 to TRBJ2-3; 8 bases fit TRBD1. This CDR3 contains 16 residues. The junction had 9 bases not matched to a gene; V was cut back by 2 bases and J by 5 bases. Germline values: CDR1 MNHEY, CDR2 SVGAGI. The CDR3 DNA is TGTGCCAGCAGTTACCACAGGGGGTTAGCGGTAGATACGCAGTATTTT. It translates to CASSYHRGLAVDTQYF.

In its sample, this clonotype was seen a few times. The genes are TRBV3-1 and TRBJ2-5; D is uncertain. The germline V gene has CDR1 LGHDT and CDR2 YNNKEL (reference sequence). CDR3 length: 14 amino acids. V lost 1 base to trimming and J lost 0 bases, with 6 bases between them. Written as DNA, the CDR3 is TGTGCCAGCAGCCAAGGTTCCAACCAAGAGACCCAGTACTTC. Translating it yields CASSQGSNQETQYF.

In regard to this clonotype: The junction departs from germline at one end; a sequencing error may be responsible. This sequence joins TRBV7-7 and TRBJ2-5; D might be TRBD2 (6 bases). Germline V lookup: CDR1 SSHAT, CDR2 FNYEAQ (reference sequence). CDR3 length equals 13 residues. CDR3 nucleotide sequence: TGTGCCAGCAGTTTAGCGGAGGTGGAGACCCAGTACTTC. It codes for CASSLAEVETQYF.

This clonotype was detected a few times. This chain uses TRBV4-2 with TRBJ2-1; the match to TRBD2 covers 16 bases. CDR1 is LGHNA and CDR2 is YNFKEQ in the germline V gene. The CDR3 spans 17 residues. Trimming at V came to 5 bases and at J to 4 bases, leaving 5 bases not matched to a gene. The CDR3 spells CASSVGTSGRAYNEQFF. The CDR3 DNA reads TGTGCCAGCAGCGTTGGGACTAGCGGGAGGGCGTACAATGAGCAGTTCTTC.

The chain is built from TRBV27 and TRBJ2-3; D call uncertain. V lost 7 bases to trimming and J lost 0 bases, with 8 bases between them. Germline CDR1 and CDR2: MNHEY and SMNVEV (reference sequence). The CDR3 contains 13 residues. CDR3 residues: CASKGWSTDTQYF. The CDR3 DNA reads TGTGCCAGCAAAGGGTGGAGCACAGATACGCAGTATTTT.

This clonotype showed up just a few times. The rearrangement uses TRBV12-3 or TRBV12-4 and TRBJ1-1; D remains ambiguous. This CDR3 spans 11 amino acids. V was clipped by 0 bases and J by 10 bases, with 6 bases between them. The DNA of the CDR3 is TGTGCCAGCAGTTTAGCCGTAGCAGCTTTCTTT. As protein: CASSLAVAAFF.

The chain has TRBV9 and TRBJ2-7; a possible D gene is TRBD1 (5 bases). Germline lookup yields CDR1 SGDLS and CDR2 YYNGEE. Trimming cost V 0 bases and J 6 bases, with 10 bases left between them. There are 13 residues in the CDR3. This chain's CDR3 is CASSVDWGSEQYF. CDR3 DNA: TGTGCCAGCAGCGTAGATTGGGGCTCCGAGCAGTACTTC. Full variable domain (rest looked up from reference TRBV9 and TRBJ2-7): DSGVTQTPKHLITATGQRVTLRCSPRSGDLSVYWYQQSLDQGLQFLIQYYNGEERAKGNILERFSAQQFPDLHSELNLSSLELGDSALYFCASSVDWGSEQYFGPGTRLTVT.

This clonotype appeared a few times. The gene calls are TRBV7-9 and TRBJ2-1; 9 positions agree with TRBD2. Unmatched junction bases numbered 6, after V lost 0 bases and J lost 3 bases. The CDR3 covers 17 residues. The germline V gene encodes CDR1 SEHNR and CDR2 FQNEAQ (reference sequence). CDR3 protein: CASSLAILAGFYNEQFF. DNA for the CDR3: TGTGCCAGCAGCTTAGCGATTCTAGCGGGATTCTACAATGAGCAGTTCTTC. Using reference TRBV7-9 and TRBJ2-1 for the parts outside the CDR3, the full variable domain is DTGVSQNPRHKITKRGQNVTFRCDPISEHNRLYWYRQTLGQGPEFLTYFQNEAQLEKSRLLSDRFSAERPKGSFSTLEIQRTEQGDSAMYLCASSLAILAGFYNEQFFGPGTRLTVL.

The gene calls are TRBV5-1 and TRBJ2-1; 9 bases agree with TRBD2. V shed 5 bases, J shed 7 bases, and the junction held 7 bases outside the gene matches. CDR3 length: 14 residues. The germline V gene has CDR1 SGHRS and CDR2 YFSETQ. CDR3 loop: CASRTSGVGNEQFF. The DNA for the CDR3 is TGCGCCAGCAGGACTAGCGGTGTGGGGAATGAGCAGTTCTTC.

This clonotype was detected only a few times. The chain carries TRBV7-9 and TRBJ2-3; no clear D gene. This CDR3 has 15 residues. The V and J ends lost 5 bases and 1 base respectively, with 13 bases between them. Germline CDR1 and CDR2: SEHNR and FQNEAQ (reference sequence). The CDR3 here is CASSRAGWGTDTQYF. The CDR3 coding sequence is TGTGCCAGCAGCCGCGCCGGATGGGGCACAGATACGCAGTATTTT.

This clonotype turned up a few times. V usage is TRBV7-9 and J usage is TRBJ2-1; the D is unclear. Trimming stripped 4 bases from V and 4 bases from J, with 8 bases between. The CDR3 is made up of 13 amino acids. Germline V gene lookup returns CDR1 SEHNR and CDR2 FQNEAQ (reference sequence). CDR3 residues: CASSSDLYNEQFF. The CDR3 DNA sequence: TGTGCCAGCAGCTCCGACCTGTACAATGAGCAGTTCTTC.

This clonotype appeared many times. J is TRBJ2-1 and V is TRBV7-2, with D unclear. V lost 9 bases and J 4 bases, leaving 13 bases between the germline ends. Germline V CDR1 and CDR2: SGHTA, FQGNSA. The CDR3 has 13 amino acids. The CDR3 DNA is TGTGCCAGTGGACCACGTGGGTACAATGAGCAGTTCTTC. It translates to CASGPRGYNEQFF.

The chain couples TRBV5-6 to TRBJ1-2; D perhaps matches TRBD1 (6 bases). Per the germline V gene, CDR1 is SGHDT and CDR2 is YYEEEE. V was cut by 4 bases and J by 8 bases, with 24 bases left in between. CDR3 size: 16 residues. CDR3 in amino acids: CASSPARDILYLGYTF. Written as DNA, the CDR3 is TGTGCCAGCAGCCCGGCCCGGGACATCCTCTATCTGGGCTACACCTTC. Complete variable domain (other parts from reference TRBV5-6 and TRBJ1-2): DAGVTQSPTHLIKTRGQQVTLRCSPKSGHDTVSWYQQALGQGPQFIFQYYEEEERQRGNFPDRFSGHQFPNYSSELNVNALLLGDSALYLCASSPARDILYLGYTFGSGTRLTVV.

This clonotype was picked up a small number of times. The chain has TRBV28 and TRBJ1-2; D call uncertain. Trimming took off 3 bases at V and 6 bases at J, with 17 bases between the two ends. Germline CDR1 and CDR2: MDHEN and SYDVKM. This CDR3 spans 15 amino acids. CDR3 loop: CASSFLQDLKDGYTF. Here the CDR3 DNA reads TGTGCCAGCAGTTTTCTCCAGGACCTGAAAGATGGCTACACCTTC.

The chain is built from TRBV27 and TRBJ2-7; 7 nucleotides match TRBD1. The trim removed 10 bases at V and 0 bases at J, leaving 15 bases unmatched. This CDR3 comprises 16 residues. The germline CDR1 and CDR2 sequences are MNHEY and SMNVEV (reference sequence). The CDR3 here is CANTGVLAGGSYEQYF. The CDR3 DNA follows: TGTGCCAACACAGGGGTGTTAGCAGGGGGCTCCTACGAGCAGTACTTC.